This T cell receptor beta chain was profiled in a study of blood T cell repertoires in COVID-19. Across the whole study: Acute and convalescent COVID-19 samples came from the United States, Italy and Spain. PBMCs, B-cell-depleted T cells, or T cells provided the cDNA or gDNA that made up the material.

Study processing details: Amplification of reference gene primers was used by the study to estimate nucleated cell counts. Assay: immunoSEQ multiplex PCR; the TCRdb copy retains only in-frame clones and omits some. V and J calls and clone size are as listed in that table; D and trimming were resolved from the DNA. This table has just over 75,000 clones, approximately 84% appearing once. This CDR3 is 14 amino acids long. Trimming took 4 bases from V and 4 from J, leaving 10 bases between them. Germline CDR1 and CDR2: LGHDT and YNNKEL (reference sequence). This receptor was identified in a man between 60 and 75 years old with active or convalescent COVID-19. The sequenced sample consisted of peripheral blood. The rearrangement joins TRBV3-1 (or the pseudogene TRBV3-2) to TRBJ1-4; perhaps TRBD1 as D (6 bases). CDR3 DNA sequence: TGTGCCAGCAGCCCGACAGGTTATAATGAAAAACTGTTTTTT. Its translation is CASSPTGYNEKLFF.